The 26 T cell receptor beta chains in this list originate from one sample, sequenced in a study of blood T cells in healthy people across ages. Combining a sample-barcoded 5' primer with a J-beta primer mix, a second PCR ran for roughly 6 to 11 cycles. One entry per CDR3 protein results from TCRdb running MiXCR on the 5' RACE reads. The sample lists about 1.4 million distinct CDR3 sequences; around 55% were seen once. The material sequenced was blood. The receptors here all came from a young man in good health.

This clonotype was detected once. This rearrangement joins TRBV7-9 to TRBJ2-2; 10 nucleotides match TRBD2. Germline CDR1 SEHNR, CDR2 FQNEAQ (reference sequence). V shed 3 bases and J 6 bases; nucleotides not matched to a gene: 7. The CDR3 contains 16 residues. CDR3 region: CASSFETSGYPGELFF. The CDR3 coding sequence is TGTGCCAGCAGCTTCGAGACTAGCGGGTACCCCGGGGAGCTGTTTTTT.

Only one count was recorded for this clonotype. The rearrangement uses TRBV5-1 and TRBJ2-4; no reliable D call. Germline values: CDR1 SGHRS, CDR2 YFSETQ. The CDR3 extends over 14 amino acids. V was cut by 1 base and J by 13 bases, with 18 bases left in between. The chain's CDR3 is CASSLPGSQGEQYF. Here the CDR3 DNA reads TGCGCCAGCAGCTTGCCCGGGTCCCAAGGAGAGCAGTACTTC.

The rearrangement links TRBV7-2 to TRBJ2-3, with D possibly called TRBD1 or TRBD2 (5 bases each). The V gene's germline CDR1 is SGHTA and CDR2 FQGNSA. Between the trimmed V and J ends, which lost 1 base and 1 base, there was a span of 15 bases. There are 17 residues in the CDR3. CDR3 sequence reads: CASSLERAGSGTDTQYF. CDR3 nucleotide sequence: TGTGCCAGCAGCTTAGAGAGGGCAGGGTCTGGCACAGATACGCAGTATTTT.

The chain is built from TRBV3-1 and TRBJ1-3, with no clear D. The germline V and J ends were trimmed by 1 base and 7 bases, with 8 bases remaining between them. The CDR3 is 13 amino acids. Germline CDR1 reads LGHDT; CDR2 reads YNNKEL (reference sequence). The CDR3 sequence: CASSQGLQNTIYF. The CDR3, as DNA: TGTGCCAGCAGCCAAGGACTTCAGAACACCATATATTTT.

This clonotype was picked up a small number of times. The rearrangement joins TRBV7-2 to TRBJ2-4, with a weak D call TRBD1 (6 bases). The V gene's germline CDR1 is SGHTA and CDR2 FQGNSA. Trimming took off 4 bases at V and 4 bases at J, with 14 bases between the two ends. This CDR3 spans 15 amino acids. The CDR3 loop reads CASSSLRDKKNIQYF. The CDR3 nucleotides read TGTGCCAGCAGCTCGCTCCGGGACAAGAAAAACATTCAGTACTTC.

The chain's CDR3 is CASSEDRGLVDTQYF. CDR3 coding DNA: TGTGCCAGCAGTGAGGACAGGGGGCTTGTAGATACGCAGTATTTT. This chain uses TRBV6-1 with TRBJ2-3; TRBD1 aligns across 11 bases. Germline V CDR1 and CDR2: MNHNS, SASEGT. J gave up 5 bases and V 3 bases, and 4 bases lay outside the gene matches. The CDR3 consists of 15 residues.

The V gene is TRBV20-1, the J gene TRBJ2-2; tentative D call: TRBD2 (6 bases). V was trimmed by 5 bases and J by 5 bases, leaving 15 bases between them. Germline CDR1 DFQATT, CDR2 SNEGSKA (reference sequence). This CDR3 contains 14 residues. CDR3 sequence reads: CSASGTSGTGELFF. Written as DNA, the CDR3 is TGCAGTGCTTCCGGGACTTCCGGAACCGGGGAGCTGTTTTTT.

The chain recombines TRBV19 with TRBJ2-5; D possibly corresponds to TRBD2 (6 bases). The germline CDR1 and CDR2 sequences are LNHDA and SQIVND (reference sequence). Deletions cut 2 bases from V and 2 bases from J, with 12 bases between. The CDR3 sequence is 15 residues long. The CDR3 protein is CASSIPRAGQETQYF. The DNA for the CDR3 is TGTGCCAGTAGTATACCCAGGGCGGGACAAGAGACCCAGTACTTC.

A few counts support this clonotype. The rearrangement uses TRBV20-1 and TRBJ2-7; no reliable D call. V lost 3 bases and J 7 bases, leaving 22 bases between the germline ends. The CDR3 contains 15 residues. Germline V gene sequence: CDR1 DFQATT, CDR2 SNEGSKA (reference sequence). The CDR3 sequence is CSASRAVKAHGEQYF. The CDR3 region has the DNA TGCAGTGCTAGTCGGGCTGTCAAGGCACACGGTGAGCAGTACTTC.

The rearrangement links TRBV4-3 to TRBJ2-1; TRBD2 agrees at 9 bases. After removal of 4 bases from V and 10 bases from J, the junction contained 8 bases not matched to a gene. This CDR3 contains 14 residues. Per germline, CDR1 LGHNA and CDR2 YSLEER. The CDR3 spells CASSPASGLAEQFF. CDR3 nucleotides: TGCGCCAGCAGCCCAGCATCTGGACTAGCGGAGCAGTTCTTC.

J is TRBJ2-4 and V is TRBV12-3 or TRBV12-4; weak D call: TRBD2 (5 bases). With 7 bases removed from V and 15 bases from J, the gap between germline ends came to 25 bases. There are 14 residues in the CDR3. The CDR3 region has the DNA TGTGCCAGCAACGCGGGCAGAGGCCCCTACGAGCGGTACTTC. Its translation is CASNAGRGPYERYF.

The chain uses TRBV20-1 and TRBJ2-5, with TRBD1 matching over 7 bases. Gene TRBJ1-2 matches the end of the DNA better, so the J call may be wrong. CDR1 and CDR2 from the germline V gene are DFQATT and SNEGSKA (reference sequence). This CDR3 spans 14 amino acids. The CDR3 spells CSAKSETGWGGYTF. The CDR3 DNA reads as TGCAGTGCTAAAAGCGAGACAGGGTGGGGTGGCTACACCTTC.

The CDR3 DNA reads TGTGCCAGCAGCGCTCGACTACATCCCTACGAGCAGTACTTC. Translating gives CASSARLHPYEQYF. J is TRBJ2-1 and V is TRBV9, with a weak D call TRBD2 (5 bases). With the DNA end fitting TRBJ2-7 better, the J assignment may be wrong. Germline lookup yields CDR1 SGDLS and CDR2 YYNGEE. The CDR3 runs 14 residues.

V and J are TRBV7-2 and TRBJ2-1; 7 nucleotides align to TRBD2. The V gene's germline CDR1 is SGHTA and CDR2 FQGNSA. The CDR3 has 14 residues. After removal of 5 bases from V and 10 bases from J, the junction contained 11 bases not matched to a gene. The CDR3 DNA sequence: TGTGCCAGCAGCGACCGAGCGGGGCGGGGCGAGCAGTTCTTC. Translating it yields CASSDRAGRGEQFF. Full variable domain (missing parts from reference TRBV7-2 and TRBJ2-1): GAGVSQSPSNKVTEKGKDVELRCDPISGHTALYWYRQSLGQGLEFLIYFQGNSAPDKSGLPSDRFSAERTGGSVSTLTIQRTQQEDSAVYLCASSDRAGRGEQFFGPGTRLTVL.

The chain couples TRBV9 to TRBJ1-2; D is uncertain. The V gene lost 3 bases and the J gene lost 6 bases, with 6 bases spanning the gap. Per the germline V gene, CDR1 is SGDLS and CDR2 is YYNGEE. This CDR3 region has 11 residues. CDR3 residues: CASSAMNGYTF. CDR3 DNA: TGTGCCAGCAGCGCGATGAATGGCTACACCTTC.

This clonotype was recorded only once. CDR3 residues: CASSHGQGGYNEQFF. CDR3 sequence (DNA): TGTGCCAGCAGTCATGGACAGGGTGGTTACAATGAGCAGTTCTTC. The chain couples TRBV12-3 or TRBV12-4 to TRBJ2-1, with 8 bases aligning to TRBD1. The CDR3 runs 15 residues. V was clipped by 5 bases and J by 4 bases; unmatched bases: 7.

The V gene is TRBV7-9, the J gene TRBJ1-5; a weak D match, TRBD1 (5 bases). This CDR3 has 13 amino acids. The germline V and J ends were trimmed by 4 bases and 6 bases, with 10 bases remaining between them. Germline values: CDR1 SEHNR, CDR2 FQNEAQ (reference sequence). CDR3 sequence: CASSSGAFQPQHF. CDR3 bases: TGTGCCAGCAGCTCCGGGGCTTTTCAGCCCCAGCATTTT.

This clonotype was observed a handful of times. The chain is built from TRBV27 and TRBJ2-2; 12 bases are a match to TRBD2. With V trimmed by 4 bases and J by 3 bases, 0 bases remained unmatched. Germline V gene sequence: CDR1 MNHEY, CDR2 SMNVEV (reference sequence). The CDR3 consists of 15 residues. CDR3 coding DNA: TGTGCCAGCAGTTGGACTAGCGGGGACACCGGGGAGCTGTTTTTT. Protein sequence: CASSWTSGDTGELFF.

This sequence joins TRBV12-3 or TRBV12-4 and TRBJ2-1; TRBD2 matches at 7 bases. After removal of 10 bases from V and 2 bases from J, the junction contained 5 bases not matched to a gene. The CDR3 runs to 13 residues. The CDR3 nucleotides are TGTGCCACCGCAGCGGGACCCTACAATGAGCAGTTCTTC. Translation: CATAAGPYNEQFF.

The chain joins TRBV12-3 or TRBV12-4 to TRBJ2-5, with a tentative D call TRBD1 (5 bases). This CDR3 spans 15 amino acids. The V end was cut by 1 base, the J end by 5 bases, with 14 bases between. Here the CDR3 reads CASSLVDTRLETQYF. The DNA for the CDR3 is TGTGCCAGCAGTTTAGTGGACACCCGATTGGAGACCCAGTACTTC.

This chain connects TRBV6-5 to TRBJ1-1; D is unclear. The CDR3 length is 13 residues. Germline loops: CDR1 MNHEY, CDR2 SVGAGI. Trimming took off 7 bases at V and 0 bases at J, with 9 bases between the two ends. The CDR3, as DNA: TGTGCCAGCACCGCCACAGTGAACACTGAAGCTTTCTTT. As protein: CASTATVNTEAFF.

The V and J genes are TRBV3-1 and TRBJ2-2; TRBD2 matches 10 bases. This CDR3 has 15 residues. Germline V gene sequence: CDR1 LGHDT, CDR2 YNNKEL (reference sequence). V was pared by 7 bases and J by 6 bases, with 8 bases of the junction left unmatched. CDR3 residues: CASKAGGRNPGELFF. The CDR3 DNA reads TGTGCCAGCAAAGCGGGGGGGAGGAATCCCGGGGAGCTGTTTTTT.

This chain links TRBV5-1 with TRBJ2-5; TRBD1 might be the D (6 bases). The V end lost 1 base, the J end lost 5 bases, and 15 bases lay between the germline ends. Looked up from germline, CDR1 is SGHRS and CDR2 is YFSETQ. The CDR3 has 15 residues. Here the CDR3 reads CASSLTGQSVETQYF. The CDR3 region has the DNA TGCGCCAGCAGCTTGACCGGACAGTCCGTGGAGACCCAGTACTTC.

This clonotype was counted a few times. The chain carries TRBV5-1 and TRBJ2-7; no clear D gene. Germline V lookup: CDR1 SGHRS, CDR2 YFSETQ. This CDR3 region has 15 residues. V was cut by 0 bases and J by 2 bases, with 12 bases left in between. CDR3 loop: CASSLDPTSTYEQYF. The CDR3, as DNA: TGCGCCAGCAGCTTGGATCCGACTTCTACCTACGAGCAGTACTTC.

The chain joins TRBV6-6 to TRBJ2-7; no clear D. Germline CDR1 MNHNY, CDR2 SVGAGI (reference sequence). The CDR3 sequence is 17 residues long. The ends were cut back, 0 bases at V and 1 base at J, with 16 bases in the middle. CDR3 coding DNA: TGTGCCAGCAGTTACTCGATCAGACACAGCTTATCCTACGAGCAGTACTTC. This sequence encodes CASSYSIRHSLSYEQYF.

This clonotype showed up just a few times. As DNA, the CDR3 is TGTGCCAGCAGCCAAGGGGGGGCTACTGAGCAGTTCTTC. This encodes CASSQGGATEQFF. J is TRBJ2-1 and V is TRBV4-2; perhaps D is TRBD1 or TRBD2 (6 bases each). The germline V gene encodes CDR1 LGHNA and CDR2 YNFKEQ. V lost 1 base and J lost 9, with 10 bases in between. CDR3 length: 13 residues.